The clone carrying this TCR beta chain was recorded a few times. Antigen specificity is unknown. PCR involved 60 Vbeta and 13 Jbeta primers. Sequencing used immunoSEQ multiplex PCR; TCRdb keeps in-frame clones, though not all of them. The sample lists 150,000 or so clones, around two thirds occurring once. This record comes from a study of cytomegalovirus exposure and HLA in healthy donors. Study findings and constraints: Across donors, presence/absence analyses took sequencing depth to be roughly uniform.

CDR1 and CDR2 (germline): SGHDN, FVKESK. Germline trimming cut 4 bases from V and 5 bases from J; bases unmatched to any gene: 12. CDR3 length equals 16 residues. This clonotype was sampled from a woman aged 18-35 years in good health and CMV-seronegative. Specimen: PBMCs. The genes are TRBV14 and TRBJ2-5, with 8 bases aligning to TRBD2. CDR3 sequence (DNA): TGTGCCAGCAGCCCAGGACTAGCCCTCATTGGGGAGACCCAGTACTTC. Amino acids: CASSPGLALIGETQYF.